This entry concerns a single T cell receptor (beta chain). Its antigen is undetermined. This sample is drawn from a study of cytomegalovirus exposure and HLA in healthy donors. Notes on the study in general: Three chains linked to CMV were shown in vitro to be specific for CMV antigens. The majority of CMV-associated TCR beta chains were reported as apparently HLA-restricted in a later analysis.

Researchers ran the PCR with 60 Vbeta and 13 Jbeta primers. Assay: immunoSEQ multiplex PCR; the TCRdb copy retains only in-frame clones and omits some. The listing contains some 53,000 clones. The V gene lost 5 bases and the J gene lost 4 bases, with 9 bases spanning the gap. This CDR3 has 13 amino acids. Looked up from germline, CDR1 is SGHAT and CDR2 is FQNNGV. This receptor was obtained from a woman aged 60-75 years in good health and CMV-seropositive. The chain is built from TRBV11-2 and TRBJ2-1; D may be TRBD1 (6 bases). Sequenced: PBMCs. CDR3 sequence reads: CASSQQGYNEQFF. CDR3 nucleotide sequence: TGTGCCAGCAGCCAACAGGGATACAATGAGCAGTTCTTC.